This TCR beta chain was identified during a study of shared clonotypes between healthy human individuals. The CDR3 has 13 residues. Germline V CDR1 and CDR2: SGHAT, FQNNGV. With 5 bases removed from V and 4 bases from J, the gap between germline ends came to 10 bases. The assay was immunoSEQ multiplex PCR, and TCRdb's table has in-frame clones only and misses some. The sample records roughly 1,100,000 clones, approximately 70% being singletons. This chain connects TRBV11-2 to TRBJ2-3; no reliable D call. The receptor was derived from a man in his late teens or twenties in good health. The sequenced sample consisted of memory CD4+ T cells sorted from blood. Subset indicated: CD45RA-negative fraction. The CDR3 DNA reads TGTGCCAGCAGCCCCCGGGCCGCAGATACGCAGTATTTT. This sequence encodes CASSPRAADTQYF.